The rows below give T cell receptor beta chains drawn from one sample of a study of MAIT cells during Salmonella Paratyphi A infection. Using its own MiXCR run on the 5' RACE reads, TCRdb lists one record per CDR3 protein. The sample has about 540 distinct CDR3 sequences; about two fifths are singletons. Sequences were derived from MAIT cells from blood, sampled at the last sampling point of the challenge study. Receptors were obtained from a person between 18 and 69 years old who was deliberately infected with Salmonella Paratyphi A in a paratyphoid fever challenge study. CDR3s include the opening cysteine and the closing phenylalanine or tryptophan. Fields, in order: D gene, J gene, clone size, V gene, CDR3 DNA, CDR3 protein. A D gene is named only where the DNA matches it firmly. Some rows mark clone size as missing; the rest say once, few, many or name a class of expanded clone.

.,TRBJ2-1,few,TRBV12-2,TGTGCAAGTCGCCTCATCGGGGCCACGGCCAATGAGCAGTTCTTC,CASRLIGATANEQFF
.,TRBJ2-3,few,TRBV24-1,TGTGCCACCAGTGATTTACAGGCACACACAGATACGCAGTATTTT,CATSDLQAHTDTQYF
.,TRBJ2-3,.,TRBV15,TGTGCCACCAGCGAATCACGAGGGGGAAGCACAGATACGCAGTATTTT,CATSESRGGSTDTQYF
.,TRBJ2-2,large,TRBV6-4,TGTGCCAGCAGTGACTCGGACACCGGGGAGCTGTTTTTT,CASSDSDTGELFF
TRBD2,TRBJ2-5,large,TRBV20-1,TGCAGTGCTAGAGGTGCCGGGACTAGCGGGAGGGGAACCCAAGAGACCCAGTACTTC,CSARGAGTSGRGTQETQYF
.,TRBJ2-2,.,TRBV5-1,.,CASSFYICSARDQGGGDTGELFF
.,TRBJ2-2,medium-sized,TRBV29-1,TGCAGCGTTGCGGGCAGGGGATCGGCCGGGGAGCTGTTTTTT,CSVAGRGSAGELFF
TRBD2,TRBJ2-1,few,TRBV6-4,TGTGCCAGCAGTGAAGGTAGCGGGAGCTACAATGAGCAGTTCTTC,CASSEGSGSYNEQFF
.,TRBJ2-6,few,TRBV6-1,TGTGCCAGCAGTGAAGTGTTGGGCTCTGGGGCCAACGTCCTGACTTTC,CASSEVLGSGANVLTF
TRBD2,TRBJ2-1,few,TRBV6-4,TGTGCCAGCAGTGACTCACTAGCGGGATACAATGAGCAGTTCTTC,CASSDSLAGYNEQFF
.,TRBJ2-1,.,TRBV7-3,TGTGCCAGCAGCTTGCAAGGGACTAAGGGGGGCAATGAGCAGTTCTTC,CASSLQGTKGGNEQFF
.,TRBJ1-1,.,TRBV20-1,TGCAGTGCTAGAGATCTAAAGGACCGCCTGAACACTGAAGCTTTCTTT,CSARDLKDRLNTEAFF
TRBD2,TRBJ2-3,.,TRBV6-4,TGTGCCAGCAGTGACTCAGCGGGAGGGCCAGATACGCAGTATTTT,CASSDSAGGPDTQYF
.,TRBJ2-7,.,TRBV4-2,TGTGCCAGCAGCCAAGTTCTTGGGGAGGACGAGCAGTACTTC,CASSQVLGEDEQYF
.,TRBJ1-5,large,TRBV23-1,TGCGCCAGCAGTCAATCAGGAACCGGGACGGGTATTGCCAATCAGCCCCAGCATTTT,CASSQSGTGTGIANQPQHF
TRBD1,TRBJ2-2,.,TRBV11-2,TGTGCCAGCAGCGGGACAGAACCGAACACCGGGGAGCTGTTTTTT,CASSGTEPNTGELFF
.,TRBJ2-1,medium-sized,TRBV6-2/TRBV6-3,TGTGCCAGCAGTTACGGGGAGTACAATGAGCAGTTCTTC,CASSYGEYNEQFF